The 25 T cell receptor beta chains below come from one sample, sequenced in a study of metastatic and nonmetastatic thyroid tumors. With MiXCR, TCRdb reprocessed the PCR reads. The data show 91,000 or so clones, roughly 13% seen once. All patients were untreated before thyroid surgery. The sequenced sample consisted of blood. Source of these receptors: a female donor with papillary thyroid cancer or a benign thyroid nodule (not recorded which). Some clones in this sample may be carry-over from other donors' samples.

The sample holds a few counts of this clone. A much larger clone is a single base away; this may be a read error. Other DNA sequences in this sample translate to the same CDR3. This rearrangement joins TRBV13 to TRBJ2-2; D is ambiguous. V lost 3 bases, J lost 7 bases, and 6 bases lay in between. The CDR3 is 12 amino acids. The germline CDR1 and CDR2 sequences are PRHDT and FYEKMQ (reference sequence). The CDR3: CASSLINGELFF. The CDR3 DNA reads TGTGCCAGCAGCTTGATTAACGGGGAGCTGTTTTTT.

In its sample, this clone was seen many times. The V and J genes are TRBV19 and TRBJ2-1; 7 positions agree with TRBD2. With V trimmed by 4 bases and J by 4 bases, 7 bases remained unmatched. Per the germline V gene, CDR1 is LNHDA and CDR2 is SQIVND (reference sequence). The CDR3 is made up of 15 amino acids. CDR3 in DNA: TGTGCCAGTAGTACGGGATCTAGCGGATACAATGAGCAGTTCTTC. This encodes CASSTGSSGYNEQFF.

CDR3 amino acids: CATSGTGRWTEAFF. CDR3 nucleotides: TGTGCCACCAGCGGGACAGGGAGGTGGACTGAAGCTTTCTTT. The chain employs TRBV15 and TRBJ1-1; 9 bases map to TRBD1. Germline CDR1 reads LNHNV; CDR2 reads YYDKDF (reference sequence). Germline trimming cut 5 bases from V and 5 bases from J; bases unmatched to any gene: 6. The CDR3 runs 14 residues.

On this clone: A much larger clone lies one base from this, so it may be a read error. This chain uses TRBV5-4 with TRBJ2-7, with 12 bases aligning to TRBD2. The CDR3 covers 15 residues. The J segment lost 7 bases and the V segment lost 4 bases, leaving 9 bases of the junction unmatched. Germline loops: CDR1 SGHNT, CDR2 YYREEE (reference sequence). In nucleotides, the CDR3 is TGTGCCAGCAGCCCCCTACTGACTAGCGGGAGAGAGCAGTACTTC. Translation gives CASSPLLTSGREQYF.

This clone was found many times. The chain combines TRBV7-9 with TRBJ2-1; 7 nucleotides align to TRBD1. The CDR3 extends over 15 amino acids. V trimming: 2 bases; J trimming: 10 bases; junction bases outside the gene matches: 11. CDR1 SEHNR and CDR2 FQNEAQ come from the germline V gene (reference sequence). The CDR3: CASSLSGQVVVEQFF. In DNA, the CDR3 is TGTGCCAGCAGCTTAAGTGGACAGGTGGTCGTGGAGCAGTTCTTC.

The table lists this clone with a few counts. An end of the junction differs from the germline gene, which may be a read error. The J gene is TRBJ1-5, the V gene TRBV19; possibly TRBD1 for D (6 bases). Per germline, CDR1 LNHDA and CDR2 SQIVND (reference sequence). The CDR3 loop spans 16 amino acids. The CDR3 DNA sequence: TGTACCAGTAGTTCTGACAGGCCAAGAGGCAATCAGCCCCAGCATTTT. This translates into CTSSSDRPRGNQPQHF.

This clone was recorded many times. One junction end does not reproduce the germline sequence, and a read error may be involved. The chain recombines TRBV30 with TRBJ2-3, with 14 positions matching TRBD2. Germline loops: CDR1 GTSNPN, CDR2 SVGIG (reference sequence). This CDR3 is built from 15 residues. The CDR3 loop is CAWTSGRSGTDTQYF. CDR3 DNA: TGTGCATGGACTAGCGGGAGGTCGGGAACAGATACGCAGTATTTT.

This clone appeared many times. The chain recombines TRBV13 with TRBJ2-6; 12 bases are a match to TRBD2. The CDR3 covers 18 residues. V lost 4 bases and J lost 0; bases outside the gene matches: 4. Germline assignment: CDR1 PRHDT and CDR2 FYEKMQ (reference sequence). CDR3 DNA sequence: TGTGCCAGCAGCTCCCGACTAGCGGGAGACTCTGGGGCCAACGTCCTGACTTTC. Encoded protein: CASSSRLAGDSGANVLTF.

The chain recombines TRBV2 with TRBJ2-7; 16 nucleotides match TRBD2. J was trimmed by 6 bases and V by 8 bases; bases with no gene match: 16. Germline CDR1 reads SNHLY; CDR2 reads FYNNEI. This CDR3 region has 18 residues. In DNA, the CDR3 is TGTGCCAGCCTGGCCGGGACTAGCGGGAGGGCCGTTCGGGTCGAGCAGTACTTC. Its translation is CASLAGTSGRAVRVEQYF.

This clone came up many times. J is TRBJ2-1 and V is TRBV4-1; D is possibly TRBD1 or TRBD2 (5 bases each). The CDR3 contains 16 residues. Deletions cut 1 base from V and 4 bases from J, with 14 bases between. Germline V lookup: CDR1 MGHRA, CDR2 YSYEKL. CDR3 bases: TGCGCCAGCAGCCAAGGAGGGGCCCGAACGTACAATGAGCAGTTCTTC. This gives the protein CASSQGGARTYNEQFF.

This clone was counted at least ten times. The gene calls are TRBV7-2 and TRBJ2-7; D is unresolved. The germline CDR1 and CDR2 sequences are SGHTA and FQGNSA. V was shortened by 5 bases and J by 6 bases, with 11 bases between the two germline ends. The CDR3 has 12 amino acids. The CDR3 spells CASSLRLGEQYF. DNA for the CDR3: TGTGCCAGCAGCCTTAGGCTGGGCGAGCAGTACTTC.

This chain uses TRBV11-2 with TRBJ2-7; no clear D gene. The CDR3 is made up of 15 amino acids. V was trimmed by 3 bases and J by 6 bases, leaving 18 bases between them. The V gene's germline CDR1 is SGHAT and CDR2 FQNNGV. The DNA for the CDR3 is TGTGCCAGCAGCTTTCAGGTGTGGGGTTCGGGCGAGCAGTACTTC. Its protein is CASSFQVWGSGEQYF.

This clone was counted at least ten times. The chain joins TRBV27 to TRBJ1-1, with a tentative D call TRBD1 (5 bases). V lost 10 bases and J 1 base, leaving 13 bases between the germline ends. This CDR3 has 13 amino acids. CDR1 and CDR2 (germline): MNHEY, SMNVEV (reference sequence). The CDR3 DNA sequence: TGTGCCATCCTACGGAGGGGGAACACTGAAGCTTTCTTT. Translating gives CAILRRGNTEAFF.

This clone was detected many times. J is TRBJ2-1 and V is TRBV5-6; TRBD1 agrees at 7 bases. The CDR3 is 15 amino acids. After removal of 3 bases from V and 8 bases from J, the junction contained 11 bases not matched to a gene. CDR1 SGHDT and CDR2 YYEEEE come from the germline V gene. The CDR3, as DNA: TGTGCCAGCAGCTGGGACAGTGGTCCCTCCGATGAGCAGTTCTTC. This encodes CASSWDSGPSDEQFF.

This clone appeared many times. The rearrangement uses TRBV14 and TRBJ2-5, with D maybe TRBD2 (6 bases). Trimming took off 4 bases at V and 2 bases at J, with 8 bases between the two ends. Per the germline V gene, CDR1 is SGHDN and CDR2 is FVKESK. CDR3 length equals 13 residues. The CDR3 spells CASSRGTQETQYF. Written as DNA, the CDR3 is TGTGCCAGCAGCCGCGGGACGCAAGAGACCCAGTACTTC. The full variable domain, completed using reference TRBV14 and TRBJ2-5, is EAGVTQFPSHSVIEKGQTVTLRCDPISGHDNLYWYRRVMGKEIKFLLHFVKESKQDESGMPNNRFLAERTGGTYSTLKVQPAELEDSGVYFCASSRGTQETQYFGPGTRLLVL.

A single count supports this clone. The chain recombines TRBV30 with TRBJ2-7; D possibly corresponds to TRBD2 (5 bases). CDR1 is GTSNPN and CDR2 is SVGIG in the germline V gene (reference sequence). V lost 5 bases and J lost 0, with 8 bases in between. The CDR3 consists of 12 residues. DNA for the CDR3: TGTGCCTGGGGGAGTTACTCCTACGAGCAGTACTTC. Its translation is CAWGSYSYEQYF.

Points on this clone: This may be a read error, as it is one base from a much larger clone. The chain recombines TRBV7-8 with TRBJ2-3, with TRBD1 identical over 9 bases. CDR1 and CDR2 (germline): SGHVS, FQNEAQ. CDR3 length: 17 amino acids. CDR3 DNA: TGTGTCAGCAACCTCCTCCCCGGGACAGGGAGGACAGATACGCAGTATTTT. This translates into CVSNLLPGTGRTDTQYF.

V is TRBV6-1 and J is TRBJ2-4; D not resolved. Trimming removed 10 bases from V and 14 bases from J, with 21 bases in between. Germline CDR1 reads MNHNS; CDR2 reads SASEGT. This CDR3 is built from 12 residues. CDR3 loop: CAIIQPGETEYF. In DNA, the CDR3 is TGTGCCATCATTCAGCCTGGCGAGACGGAGTACTTC.

V is TRBV9 and J is TRBJ2-5, with 8 bases that match TRBD1. This CDR3 has 14 amino acids. J lost 5 bases, V lost 0 bases, and 3 bases had no gene match. Per germline, CDR1 SGDLS and CDR2 YYNGEE. The CDR3 protein is CASSVAGGWETQYF. The DNA for the CDR3 is TGTGCCAGCAGCGTAGCAGGGGGCTGGGAGACCCAGTACTTC.

This clone came up many times. The V and J genes are TRBV5-4 and TRBJ2-2, with 9 bases that match TRBD2. Looked up from germline, CDR1 is SGHNT and CDR2 is YYREEE (reference sequence). J gave up 4 bases and V 1 base, and 5 bases lay outside the gene matches. The CDR3 has 16 amino acids. This chain's CDR3 is CASSLRGAGGTGELFF. CDR3 coding DNA: TGTGCCAGCAGCTTGAGGGGAGCGGGAGGCACCGGGGAGCTGTTTTTT.

The sample holds many counts of this clone. In DNA, the CDR3 is TGTGCCACCAGCAGACTCGGGACAGTAGCGGGAGGTACCACCTACAATGAGCAGTTCTTC. Translation: CATSRLGTVAGGTTYNEQFF. The V gene is TRBV15, the J gene TRBJ2-1, with 10 nucleotides matching TRBD2. The J segment lost 2 bases and the V segment lost 2 bases, leaving 15 bases of the junction unmatched. This CDR3 comprises 20 residues. CDR1 and CDR2 (germline): LNHNV, YYDKDF (reference sequence).

This clone was found many times. V usage is TRBV19 and J usage is TRBJ2-1; 10 bases map to TRBD1. The CDR3 is made up of 15 amino acids. With V trimmed by 3 bases and J by 5 bases, 4 bases remained unmatched. Per germline, CDR1 LNHDA and CDR2 SQIVND (reference sequence). The CDR3 loop is CASSITGTGDNEQFF. The CDR3 DNA reads as TGTGCCAGTAGTATTACCGGGACAGGGGACAATGAGCAGTTCTTC.

In its sample, this clone was seen many times. The rearrangement uses TRBV15 and TRBJ2-1, with TRBD2 matching 10 bases. This CDR3 spans 17 amino acids. Germline V gives CDR1 LNHNV, CDR2 YYDKDF (reference sequence). With V trimmed by 4 bases and J by 8 bases, 14 bases remained unmatched. The CDR3 nucleotides are TGTGCCACCAGCAAAAGAGTAGCGGGAGGCCGGCGGGATGAGCAGTTCTTC. Encoded protein: CATSKRVAGGRRDEQFF.

The sample holds many counts of this clone. The V and J genes are TRBV2 and TRBJ1-5, with unresolved D. The V and J ends lost 6 bases and 7 bases respectively, with 13 bases between them. The V gene's germline CDR1 is SNHLY and CDR2 FYNNEI. This CDR3 comprises 13 residues. CDR3 coding DNA: TGTGCCAGCAGAGCAACAAGAGAACAGCCCCAGCATTTT. Translated, it gives CASRATREQPQHF.

This clone was counted at least ten times. The CDR3 region has the DNA TGTGCCAGCAGTTTGGGACAGGGCCAAGAGACCCAGTACTTC. This codes for CASSLGQGQETQYF. The V and J genes are TRBV12-3 or TRBV12-4 and TRBJ2-5, with 9 nucleotides matching TRBD1. J lost 1 base, V lost 3 bases, and 0 bases had no gene match. This CDR3 is 14 amino acids long.